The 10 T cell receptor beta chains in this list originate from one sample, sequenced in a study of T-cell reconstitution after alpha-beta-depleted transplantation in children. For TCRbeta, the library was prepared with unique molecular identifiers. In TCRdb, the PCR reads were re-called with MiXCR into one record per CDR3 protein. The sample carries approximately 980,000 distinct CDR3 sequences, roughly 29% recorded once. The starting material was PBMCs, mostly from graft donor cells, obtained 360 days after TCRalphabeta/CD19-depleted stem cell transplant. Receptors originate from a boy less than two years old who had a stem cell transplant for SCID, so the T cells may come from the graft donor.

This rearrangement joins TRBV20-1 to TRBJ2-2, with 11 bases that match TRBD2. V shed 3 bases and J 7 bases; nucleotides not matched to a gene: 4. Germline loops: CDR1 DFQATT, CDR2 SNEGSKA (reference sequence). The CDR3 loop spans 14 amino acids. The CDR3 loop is CSASRLAGGGELFF. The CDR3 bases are TGCAGTGCTAGTCGGCTAGCGGGGGGCGGGGAGCTGTTTTTT.

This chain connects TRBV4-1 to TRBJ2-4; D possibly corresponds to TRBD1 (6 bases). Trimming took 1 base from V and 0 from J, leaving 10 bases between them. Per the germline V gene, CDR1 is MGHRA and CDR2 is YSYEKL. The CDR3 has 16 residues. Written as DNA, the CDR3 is TGCGCCAGCAGCCAAGGAGCACAGGGAGCCAAAAACATTCAGTACTTC. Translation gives CASSQGAQGAKNIQYF.

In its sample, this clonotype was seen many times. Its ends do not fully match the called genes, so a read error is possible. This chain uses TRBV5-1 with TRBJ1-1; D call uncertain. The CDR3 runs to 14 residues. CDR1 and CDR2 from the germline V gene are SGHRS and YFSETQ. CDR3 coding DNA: TGTGCCAGCAGCTTGGCTGGCGGTAACACTGAAGCTTTCTTT. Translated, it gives CASSLAGGNTEAFF.

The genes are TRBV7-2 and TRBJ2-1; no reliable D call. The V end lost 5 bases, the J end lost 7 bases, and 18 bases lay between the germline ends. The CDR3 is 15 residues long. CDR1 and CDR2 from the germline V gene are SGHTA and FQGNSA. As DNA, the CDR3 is TGTGCCAGCAGCCGGACGGGCGGAAGGATTAATGAGCAGTTCTTC. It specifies CASSRTGGRINEQFF.

The CDR3 region is CASSLGTGSLSYEQYF. The CDR3 nucleotides are TGCGCCAGCAGCTTGGGTACGGGGTCCCTCAGCTACGAGCAGTACTTC. The rearrangement uses TRBV5-1 and TRBJ2-7; tentatively, D is TRBD2 (5 bases). Germline V gene sequence: CDR1 SGHRS, CDR2 YFSETQ. This CDR3 is 16 amino acids long. V lost 0 bases, J lost 3 bases, and 16 bases lay in between. The full variable domain, in which reference TRBV5-1 and TRBJ2-7 provide the parts outside the CDR3, is KAGVTQTPRYLIKTRGQQVTLSCSPISGHRSVSWYQQTPGQGLQFLFEYFSETQRNKGNFPGRFSGRQFSNSRSEMNVSTLELGDSALYLCASSLGTGSLSYEQYFGPGTRLTVT.

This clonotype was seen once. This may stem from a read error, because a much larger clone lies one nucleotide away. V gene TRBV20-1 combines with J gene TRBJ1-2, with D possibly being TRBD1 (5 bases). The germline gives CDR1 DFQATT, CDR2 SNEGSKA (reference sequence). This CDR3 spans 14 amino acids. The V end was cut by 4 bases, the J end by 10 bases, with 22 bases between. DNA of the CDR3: TGCAGTGCTACCTCGGGGCTAGGATTCGGAGTCTACACCTTC. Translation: CSATSGLGFGVYTF.

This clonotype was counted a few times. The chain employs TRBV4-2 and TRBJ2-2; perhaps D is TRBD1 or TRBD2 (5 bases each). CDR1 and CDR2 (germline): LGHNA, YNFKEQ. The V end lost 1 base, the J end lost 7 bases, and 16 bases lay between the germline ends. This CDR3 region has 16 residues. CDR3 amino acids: CASSQGGTPGGGELFF. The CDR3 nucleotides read TGTGCCAGCAGCCAAGGGGGGACCCCAGGCGGCGGGGAGCTGTTTTTT.

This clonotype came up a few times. CDR3 coding DNA: TGTGCCAGCAGTTCCGTCCGCTCCTACAATGAGCAGTTCTTC. This translates into CASSSVRSYNEQFF. The rearrangement links TRBV6-5 to TRBJ2-1; D gene unclear. Germline values: CDR1 MNHEY, CDR2 SVGAGI. There are 14 residues in the CDR3. Trimming removed 4 bases at V and 0 bases at J, with 7 bases between.

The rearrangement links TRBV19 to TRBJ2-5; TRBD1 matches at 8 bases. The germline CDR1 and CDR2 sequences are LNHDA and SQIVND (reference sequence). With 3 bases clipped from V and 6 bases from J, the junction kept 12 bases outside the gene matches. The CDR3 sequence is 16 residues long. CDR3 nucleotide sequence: TGTGCCAGTAGTATTGGGGGGACAGGAGGCGGGAAGACCCAGTACTTC. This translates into CASSIGGTGGGKTQYF.

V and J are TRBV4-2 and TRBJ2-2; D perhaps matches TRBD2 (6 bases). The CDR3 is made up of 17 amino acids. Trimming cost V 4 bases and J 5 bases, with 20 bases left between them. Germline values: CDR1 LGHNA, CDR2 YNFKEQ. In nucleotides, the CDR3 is TGTGCCAGCAGCCCCGGGGGACCAGGGAGTTGGACCGGGGAGCTGTTTTTT. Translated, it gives CASSPGGPGSWTGELFF.